The clone carrying this TCR beta chain was counted many times. Its specificity is unknown. Via MiXCR, TCRdb re-called the reads, giving one row per CDR3 protein. Of 490,000 or so distinct CDR3 sequences listed, 11% are singletons. Germline V gives CDR1 SGHAT, CDR2 FQNNGV. The CDR3 spans 15 residues. V lost 5 bases and J lost 4; bases outside the gene matches: 8. The data were obtained in a study of T cell repertoires in cytomegalovirus infection. Looking at the study overall: An indication of both CMV infection and matching HLA type came from public TCR beta signatures. The study's findings and limits: Summed frequency of public TCR beta families distinguished CMV carriers with the relevant HLA. Clonotypes of TCR beta that were HLA-C-restricted and CMV-specific dominated the ex vivo response.

Sequencing was carried out using PBMCs. The source of this sequence is a human donor in good health (CMV status not recorded). Some clones in this sample may be carry-over from other donors' samples. The chain employs TRBV11-2 and TRBJ2-5; the match to TRBD2 covers 9 bases. The DNA for the CDR3 is TGTGCCAGCAGCGCTAGCGGGGCTCGGGGAGAGACCCAGTACTTC. This gives the protein CASSASGARGETQYF.